This T cell receptor (beta chain) was captured by sequencing in a study of blood T cell repertoires in COVID-19. The repertoire was sequenced with immunoSEQ multiplex PCR; TCRdb's copy has only in-frame clones and lacks some. The sample has about 300,000 clones; about nine tenths are singletons. Trimming removed 1 base from V and 0 bases from J, with 6 bases in between. The germline gives CDR1 SGHAT, CDR2 FQNNGV. The CDR3 runs 15 residues. This chain uses TRBV11-2 with TRBJ1-4; D remains ambiguous. The sequence derives from a woman aged 25-40 years with COVID-19, enrolled during active disease. Sequenced sample: peripheral blood. CDR3 in amino acids: CASSLVRSTNEKLFF. The CDR3 nucleotides read TGTGCCAGCAGCTTAGTGAGATCAACTAATGAAAAACTGTTTTTT.